This is a list of T cell receptor beta chains from one sample in a study of T cell responses to AZD1222 COVID-19 vaccine. Here immunoSEQ multiplex PCR was the method, and the copy in TCRdb shows in-frame clones only, minus some. The sample has about 54,000 clones, under 90% seen once. Sample: peripheral blood, taken on day 0 of AZD1222 vaccination. These receptors were obtained from an adult in good health. Both conserved end residues are part of each CDR3.

v_call: TRBV28
cdr3_aa: CASRLGGPGELFF

v_call: TRBV19
cdr3_aa: CASSMRDLDRAYNSPLHF

v_call: TRBV6-2/TRBV6-3
cdr3_aa: CASSRSEGNYGYTF

v_call: TRBV5-1
cdr3_aa: CASSLRSTGGNTEAFF

v_call: TRBV12-3/TRBV12-4
cdr3_aa: CASSLSQNQPQHF

v_call: TRBV6-5
cdr3_aa: CASSYSGEIGELFF

v_call: TRBV27
cdr3_aa: CASTTPGQGNYGYTF

v_call: TRBV18
cdr3_aa: CASSPRTDTQYF

v_call: TRBV2
cdr3_aa: CASSEEGVGQPQHF

v_call: TRBV28
cdr3_aa: CASRPPQGNRNQPQHF

v_call: TRBV18
cdr3_aa: CASSPREVFGEGEQFF

v_call: TRBV10-3
cdr3_aa: CAISQGAGVPYEQYF

v_call: TRBV2
cdr3_aa: CASRGSVRSSYEQYF

v_call: TRBV28
cdr3_aa: CASSLWGGDGSNQPQHF

v_call: TRBV14
cdr3_aa: CASKLAGAYEQYF

v_call: TRBV5-4
cdr3_aa: CASSLGQPLSYEQYF

v_call: TRBV5-1
cdr3_aa: CASSLSGQGFSSYEQYF

v_call: TRBV7-9
cdr3_aa: CASSLVSRGNTIYF

v_call: TRBV5-4
cdr3_aa: CASSTQGARGQPQHF

v_call: TRBV2
cdr3_aa: CASSPPGTNTGELFF

v_call: TRBV5-6
cdr3_aa: CASSPAGIDDEQYF

v_call: TRBV28
cdr3_aa: CASSLLLEGYTF

v_call: TRBV24-1
cdr3_aa: CATSRAGGADTQYF

v_call: TRBV30
cdr3_aa: CAWSVRGARSYGYTF

v_call: TRBV4-1
cdr3_aa: CASGRLADYNEQFF

v_call: TRBV19
cdr3_aa: CASSIPGQGGANVLTF

v_call: TRBV5-1
cdr3_aa: CASSSAGREKLFF

v_call: TRBV6-1
cdr3_aa: CASSEVRGWQPQHF

v_call: TRBV5-6
cdr3_aa: CASSLGLDTDTQYF

v_call: TRBV15
cdr3_aa: CATSREHQQVQPQHF

v_call: TRBV9
cdr3_aa: CASSPQPTGRSTEAFF

v_call: TRBV18
cdr3_aa: CASSPELLGVYGYTF

v_call: TRBV4-2
cdr3_aa: CASSQDLGSAEQYF

v_call: TRBV7-2
cdr3_aa: CASSLEQVGYNSPLHF

v_call: TRBV25-1
cdr3_aa: CASWVGFWGTEASF

v_call: TRBV10-3
cdr3_aa: CAISPVSYEQYF

v_call: TRBV10-1
cdr3_aa: CASSPQGIGQPQHF

v_call: TRBV2
cdr3_aa: CASSQDRANQPQHF

v_call: TRBV7-2
cdr3_aa: CASSFSLWGIGGGKVHAFF

v_call: TRBV4-3
cdr3_aa: CASSQSKGGYGYTF

v_call: TRBV6-5
cdr3_aa: CASRRQGNNYGYTF

v_call: TRBV19
cdr3_aa: CASSSLPGQGGQPQHF

v_call: TRBV15
cdr3_aa: CATIPGQPSNQPQHF

v_call: TRBV7-2
cdr3_aa: CASSRQVYNTEAFF